What follows describes a single TCR beta chain. The antigen is undetermined. The source of the sample is a study of circulating and synovial CD4+ cells in juvenile arthritis. General study findings and limits: T cell genome counts differed by at least an order of magnitude between CPL and CD4 samples. Circulating pathogenic-like and bulk T cells looked alike by Vbeta family usage.

TCRdb's copy holds only in-frame clones and misses some; the assay was immunoSEQ multiplex PCR. The sample includes around 35,000 clones, 95% to 96% of them seen just once. The sample comprised CD4+ T cells from blood. The TCR comes from a human donor with juvenile idiopathic arthritis.

Written as DNA, the CDR3 is TGTGCCAGCACCCCCTGGGGGGGGACTTTTCTCCCCTACGAGCAGTACTTC. This sequence encodes CASTPWGGTFLPYEQYF. This rearrangement joins TRBV28 to TRBJ2-7; 7 bases fit TRBD2. The CDR3 is 17 residues long. Unmatched junction bases numbered 17, after V lost 7 bases and J lost 2 bases. Germline V gene data show CDR1 as MDHEN and CDR2 as SYDVKM.